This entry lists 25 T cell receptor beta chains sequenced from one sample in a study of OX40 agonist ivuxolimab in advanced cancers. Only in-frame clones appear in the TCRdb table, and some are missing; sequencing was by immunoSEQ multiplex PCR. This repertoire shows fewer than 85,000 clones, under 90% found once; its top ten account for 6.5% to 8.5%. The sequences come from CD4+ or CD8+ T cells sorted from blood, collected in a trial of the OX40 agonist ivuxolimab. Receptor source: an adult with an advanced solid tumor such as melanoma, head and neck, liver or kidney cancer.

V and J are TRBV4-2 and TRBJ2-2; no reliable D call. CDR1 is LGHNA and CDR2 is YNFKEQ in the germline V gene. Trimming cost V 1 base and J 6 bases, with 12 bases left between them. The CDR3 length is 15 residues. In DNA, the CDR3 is TGTGCCAGCAGCCAAGCGGTCCTCGATCCCGGGGAGCTGTTTTTT. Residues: CASSQAVLDPGELFF.

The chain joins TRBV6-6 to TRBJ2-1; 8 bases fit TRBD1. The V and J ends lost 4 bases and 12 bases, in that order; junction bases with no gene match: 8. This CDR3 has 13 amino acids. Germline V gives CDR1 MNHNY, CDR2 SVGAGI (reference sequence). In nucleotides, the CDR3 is TGTGCCAGCAGTTTCCCAGGGGGCTCAGGGCAGTTCTTC. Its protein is CASSFPGGSGQFF.

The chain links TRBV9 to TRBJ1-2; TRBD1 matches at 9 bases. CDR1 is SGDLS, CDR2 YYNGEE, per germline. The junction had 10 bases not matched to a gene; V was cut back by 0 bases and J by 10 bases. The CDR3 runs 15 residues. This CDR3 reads CASSVDPGTGRYYTF. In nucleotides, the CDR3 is TGTGCCAGCAGCGTAGACCCAGGGACAGGGAGGTACTACACCTTC.

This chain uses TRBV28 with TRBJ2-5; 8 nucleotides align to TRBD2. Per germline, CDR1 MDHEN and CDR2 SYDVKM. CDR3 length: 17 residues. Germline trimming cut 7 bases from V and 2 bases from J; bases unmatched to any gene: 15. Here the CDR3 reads CASIGDNLAGRQETQYF. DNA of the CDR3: TGTGCCAGCATTGGGGACAATTTAGCGGGGAGACAAGAGACCCAGTACTTC.

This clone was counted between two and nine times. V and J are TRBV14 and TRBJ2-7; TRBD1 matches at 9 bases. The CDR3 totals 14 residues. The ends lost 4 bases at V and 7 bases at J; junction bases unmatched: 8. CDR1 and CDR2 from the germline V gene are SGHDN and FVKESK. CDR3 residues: CASSLGQGFSEQYF. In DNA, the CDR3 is TGTGCCAGCAGCCTGGGACAGGGTTTTAGTGAGCAGTACTTC.

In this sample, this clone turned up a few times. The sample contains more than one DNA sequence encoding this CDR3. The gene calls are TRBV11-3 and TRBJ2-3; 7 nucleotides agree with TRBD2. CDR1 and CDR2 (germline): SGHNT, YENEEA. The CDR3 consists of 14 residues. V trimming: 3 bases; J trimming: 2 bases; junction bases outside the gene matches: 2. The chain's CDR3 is CASSLTSSTDTQYF. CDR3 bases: TGTGCCAGCAGCTTGACTAGCTCCACAGATACGCAGTATTTT.

The CDR3 bases are TGTGCCTGGAGTATTCCCCGGGACAGCACCTACGAGCAGTACTTC. It translates to CAWSIPRDSTYEQYF. The rearrangement links TRBV30 to TRBJ2-7, with 7 bases fitting TRBD1. The germline V gene has CDR1 GTSNPN and CDR2 SVGIG (reference sequence). The CDR3 is 15 residues long. The V segment lost 2 bases and the J segment 2 bases; nucleotides outside the gene matches: 9.

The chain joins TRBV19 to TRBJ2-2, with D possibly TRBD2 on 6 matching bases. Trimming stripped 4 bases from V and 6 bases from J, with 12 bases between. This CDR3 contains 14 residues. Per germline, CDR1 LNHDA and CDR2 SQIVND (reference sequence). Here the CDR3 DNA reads TGTGCCAGTAGTACCTTCACTAGCTCCGGGGAGCTGTTTTTT. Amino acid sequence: CASSTFTSSGELFF.

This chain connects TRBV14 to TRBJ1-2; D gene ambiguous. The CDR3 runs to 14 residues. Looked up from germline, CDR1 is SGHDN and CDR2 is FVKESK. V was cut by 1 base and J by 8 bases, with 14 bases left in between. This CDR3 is CASSQAGLALGYTF. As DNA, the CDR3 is TGTGCCAGCAGCCAAGCCGGCTTGGCGCTGGGCTACACCTTC. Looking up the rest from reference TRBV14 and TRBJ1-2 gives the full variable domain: EAGVTQFPSHSVIEKGQTVTLRCDPISGHDNLYWYRRVMGKEIKFLLHFVKESKQDESGMPNNRFLAERTGGTYSTLKVQPAELEDSGVYFCASSQAGLALGYTFGSGTRLTVV.

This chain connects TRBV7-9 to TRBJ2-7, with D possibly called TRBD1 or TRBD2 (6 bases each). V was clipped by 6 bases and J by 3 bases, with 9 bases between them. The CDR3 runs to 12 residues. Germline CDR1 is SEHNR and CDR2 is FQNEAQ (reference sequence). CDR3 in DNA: TGTGCCAGCAGAAAGGGGGGCTACGAGCAGTACTTC. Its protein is CASRKGGYEQYF.

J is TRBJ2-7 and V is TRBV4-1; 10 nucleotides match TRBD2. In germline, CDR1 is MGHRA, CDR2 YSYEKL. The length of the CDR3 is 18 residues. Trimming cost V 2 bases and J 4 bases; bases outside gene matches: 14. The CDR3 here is CASSQPPGLAGEGYEQYF. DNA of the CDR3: TGCGCCAGCAGCCAACCTCCTGGGCTAGCGGGAGAAGGATACGAGCAGTACTTC.

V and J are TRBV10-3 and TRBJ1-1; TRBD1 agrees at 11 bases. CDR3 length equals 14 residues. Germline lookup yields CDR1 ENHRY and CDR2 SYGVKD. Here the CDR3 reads CSVGTGGSGTEAFF. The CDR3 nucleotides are TGTAGCGTCGGGACAGGGGGAAGTGGAACTGAAGCTTTCTTT.

This CDR3 reads CAWSVGTGISYEQYF. In DNA, the CDR3 is TGTGCCTGGAGTGTCGGGACAGGGATCTCCTACGAGCAGTACTTC. J is TRBJ2-7 and V is TRBV30, with TRBD1 matching 9 bases. The CDR3 spans 15 residues. V shed 0 bases and J 0 bases; nucleotides not matched to a gene: 3. Germline V gene data show CDR1 as GTSNPN and CDR2 as SVGIG (reference sequence).

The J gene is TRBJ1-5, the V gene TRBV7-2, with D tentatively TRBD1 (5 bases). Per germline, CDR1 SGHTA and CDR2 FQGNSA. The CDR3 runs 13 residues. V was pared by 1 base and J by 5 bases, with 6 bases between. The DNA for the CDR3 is TGTGCCAGCAGCTTAGAAGGGGATCAGCCCCAGCATTTT. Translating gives CASSLEGDQPQHF.

The CDR3 DNA reads as TGTGCCAGCAGGCCCATCCCGACAAAGGGACAGGGTTTCTACGAGCAGTACTTC. It codes for CASRPIPTKGQGFYEQYF. The J gene is TRBJ2-7, the V gene TRBV7-8; 9 bases align to TRBD1. Germline values: CDR1 SGHVS, CDR2 FQNEAQ. The CDR3 has 18 amino acids. V gave up 6 bases and J gave up 3 bases; unmatched junction bases: 18.

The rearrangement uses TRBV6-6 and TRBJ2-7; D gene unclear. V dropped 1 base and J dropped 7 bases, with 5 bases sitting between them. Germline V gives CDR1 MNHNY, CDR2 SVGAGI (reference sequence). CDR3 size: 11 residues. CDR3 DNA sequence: TGTGCCAGCAGTTACTTCTTTGAGCAGTACTTC. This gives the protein CASSYFFEQYF.

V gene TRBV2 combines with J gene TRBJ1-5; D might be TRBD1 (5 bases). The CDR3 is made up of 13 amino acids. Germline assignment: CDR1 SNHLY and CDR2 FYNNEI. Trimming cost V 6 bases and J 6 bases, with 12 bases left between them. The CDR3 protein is CASRAARGQPQHF. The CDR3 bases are TGTGCCAGCAGGGCTGCTAGGGGTCAGCCCCAGCATTTT.

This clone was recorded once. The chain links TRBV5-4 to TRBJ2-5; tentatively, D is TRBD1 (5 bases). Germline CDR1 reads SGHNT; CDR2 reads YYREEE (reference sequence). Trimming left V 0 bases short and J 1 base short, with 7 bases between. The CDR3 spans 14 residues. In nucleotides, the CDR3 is TGTGCCAGCAGCTTGGGGACACTCCAAGAGACCCAGTACTTC. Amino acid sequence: CASSLGTLQETQYF. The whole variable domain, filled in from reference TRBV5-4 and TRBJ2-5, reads ETGVTQSPTHLIKTRGQQVTLRCSSQSGHNTVSWYQQALGQGPQFIFQYYREEENGRGNFPPRFSGLQFPNYSSELNVNALELDDSALYLCASSLGTLQETQYFGPGTRLLVL.

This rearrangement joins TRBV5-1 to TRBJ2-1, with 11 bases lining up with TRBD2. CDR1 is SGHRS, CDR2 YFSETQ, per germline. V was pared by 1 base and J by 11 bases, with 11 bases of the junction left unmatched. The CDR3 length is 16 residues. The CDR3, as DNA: TGCGCCAGCAGCTTGACGCGACTAGCGGGAAAAGGTCAGCAGTTCTTC. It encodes CASSLTRLAGKGQQFF.

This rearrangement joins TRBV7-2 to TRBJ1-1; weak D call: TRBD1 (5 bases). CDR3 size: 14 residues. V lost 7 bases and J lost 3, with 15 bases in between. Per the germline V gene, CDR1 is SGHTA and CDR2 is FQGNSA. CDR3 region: CASMLVGRDTEAFF. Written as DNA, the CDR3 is TGTGCCAGCATGTTGGTGGGCAGGGACACTGAAGCTTTCTTT.

CDR3 region: CASSSSNQETQYF. The DNA for the CDR3 is TGTGCCAGCAGCTCGTCAAACCAAGAGACCCAGTACTTC. This chain links TRBV7-2 with TRBJ2-5; no reliable D call. Germline V CDR1 and CDR2: SGHTA, FQGNSA. CDR3 length equals 13 residues. V lost 4 bases and J lost 0, with 6 bases in between.

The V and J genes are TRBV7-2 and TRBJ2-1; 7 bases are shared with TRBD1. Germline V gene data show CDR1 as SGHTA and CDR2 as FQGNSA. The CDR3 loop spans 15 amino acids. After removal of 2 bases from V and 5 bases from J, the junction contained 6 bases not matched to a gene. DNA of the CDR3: TGTGCCAGCAGCTTAACAGGGGTGGGCAACAATGAGCAGTTCTTC. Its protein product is CASSLTGVGNNEQFF.

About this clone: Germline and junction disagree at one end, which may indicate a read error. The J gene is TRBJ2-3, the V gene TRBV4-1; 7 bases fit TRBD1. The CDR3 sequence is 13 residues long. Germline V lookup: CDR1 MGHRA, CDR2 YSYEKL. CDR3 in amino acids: CASSQEGTATQYF. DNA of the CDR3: TGCGCCAGCAGCCAAGAAGGGACAGCTACGCAGTATTTT.

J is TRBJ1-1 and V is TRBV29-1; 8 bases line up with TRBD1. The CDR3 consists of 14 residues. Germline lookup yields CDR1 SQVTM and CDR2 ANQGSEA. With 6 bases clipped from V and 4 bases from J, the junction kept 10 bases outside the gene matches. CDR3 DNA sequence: TGCAGCGTCTCAGGACAGGGAAGGAGCACTGAAGCTTTCTTT. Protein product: CSVSGQGRSTEAFF.

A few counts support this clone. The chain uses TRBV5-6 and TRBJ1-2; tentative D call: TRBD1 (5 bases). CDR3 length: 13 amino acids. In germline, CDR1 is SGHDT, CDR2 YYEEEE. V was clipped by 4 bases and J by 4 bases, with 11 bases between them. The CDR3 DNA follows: TGTGCCAGCAGCCCCCTAGGGACCTATGGCTACACCTTC. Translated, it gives CASSPLGTYGYTF.